This T cell receptor beta chain was captured by sequencing in a study of cytomegalovirus exposure and HLA in healthy donors. Whole-study findings and limits: HLA alleles were associated with fewer than 20,000 TCR beta sequences in a later analysis at 0.05 false discovery rate.

A note on this clone: Its antigen is still unknown.

PCR amplification relied on 60 Vbeta primers (plus 13 Jbeta primers). Only in-frame clones appear in the TCRdb table, and some are missing; sequencing was by immunoSEQ multiplex PCR. The table shows about 100,000 clones, with around 74% occurring only once. The ends lost 0 bases at V and 7 bases at J; junction bases unmatched: 11. The germline CDR1 and CDR2 sequences are SGHNT and YYREEE (reference sequence). The CDR3 extends over 17 amino acids. The source material was PBMCs. The TCR originated in a man aged 40-49 years in good health and CMV-seropositive. The chain recombines TRBV5-4 with TRBJ2-7; 12 positions agree with TRBD2. As DNA, the CDR3 is TGTGCCAGCAGCTTGGCGGTCACAGGACTAGCGGGAAAGGAGCAGTACTTC. Protein product: CASSLAVTGLAGKEQYF.